This TCR beta chain was found in a study of CD8 T cells in ankylosing spondylitis. Ten or more counts support this clonotype. The CDR3 has 12 residues. Germline V gives CDR1 DFQATT, CDR2 SNEGSKA (reference sequence). V lost 8 bases, J lost 6 bases, and 17 bases lay in between. MiXCR, applied by TCRdb to the 5' RACE reads, yields one record per CDR3 protein. The data contain 220,000 or so distinct CDR3 sequences, about 10% of them seen just once; the ten biggest clones take up roughly a fifth. Specimen: blood, either unsorted or a sorted T cell fraction (not recorded which). The J gene is TRBJ2-7, the V gene TRBV20-1, with D unresolved. This sequence originates from a male donor with ankylosing spondylitis or in good health (not recorded which). CDR3 sequence reads: CSSSGPASEQYF. In DNA, the CDR3 is TGCAGTTCCTCGGGCCCCGCCAGCGAGCAGTACTTC.